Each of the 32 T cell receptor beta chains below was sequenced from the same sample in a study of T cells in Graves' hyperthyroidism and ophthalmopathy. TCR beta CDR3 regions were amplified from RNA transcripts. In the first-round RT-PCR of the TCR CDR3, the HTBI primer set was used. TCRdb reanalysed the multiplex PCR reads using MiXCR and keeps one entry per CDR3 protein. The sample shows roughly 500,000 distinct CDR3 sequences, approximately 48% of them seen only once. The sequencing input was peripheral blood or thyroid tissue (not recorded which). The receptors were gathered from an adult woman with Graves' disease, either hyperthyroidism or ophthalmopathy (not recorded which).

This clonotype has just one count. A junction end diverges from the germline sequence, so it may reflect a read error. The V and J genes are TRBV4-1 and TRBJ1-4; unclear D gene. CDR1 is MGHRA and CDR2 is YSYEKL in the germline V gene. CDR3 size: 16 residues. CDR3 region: CASSQVSPGPNGKLFF. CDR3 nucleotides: TGCGCCAGCAGCCAAGTGAGTCCGGGCCCTAATGGAAAACTGTTTTTT.

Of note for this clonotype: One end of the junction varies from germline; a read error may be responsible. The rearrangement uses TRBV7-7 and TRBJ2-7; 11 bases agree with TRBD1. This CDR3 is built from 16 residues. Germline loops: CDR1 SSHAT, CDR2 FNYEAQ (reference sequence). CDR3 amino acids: CASSQAGTGGDYEQYF. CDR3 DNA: TGCGCCAGCAGCCAAGCCGGGACAGGGGGTGACTACGAGCAGTACTTC.

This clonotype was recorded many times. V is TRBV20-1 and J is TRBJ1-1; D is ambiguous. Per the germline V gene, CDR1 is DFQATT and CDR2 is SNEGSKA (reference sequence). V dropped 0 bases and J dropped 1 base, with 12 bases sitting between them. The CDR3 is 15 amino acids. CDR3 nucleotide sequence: TGCAGTGCTAGAGATAGGCGACGGGGGAACACTGAAGCTTTCTTT. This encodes CSARDRRRGNTEAFF.

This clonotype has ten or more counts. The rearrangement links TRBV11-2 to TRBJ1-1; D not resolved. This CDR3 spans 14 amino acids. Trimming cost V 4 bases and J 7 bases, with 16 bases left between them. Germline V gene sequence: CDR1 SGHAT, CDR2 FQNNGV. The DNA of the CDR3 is TGTGCCAGCAGCTCATCCAGCGGGTTCAGTGAAGCTTTCTTT. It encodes CASSSSSGFSEAFF.

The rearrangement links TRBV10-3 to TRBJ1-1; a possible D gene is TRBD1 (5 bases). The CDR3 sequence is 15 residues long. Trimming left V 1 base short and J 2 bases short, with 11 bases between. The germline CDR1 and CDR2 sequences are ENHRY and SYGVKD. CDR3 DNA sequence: TGTGCCATCAGTGAGTTAGGGACCGGAAACACTGAAGCTTTCTTT. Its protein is CAISELGTGNTEAFF.

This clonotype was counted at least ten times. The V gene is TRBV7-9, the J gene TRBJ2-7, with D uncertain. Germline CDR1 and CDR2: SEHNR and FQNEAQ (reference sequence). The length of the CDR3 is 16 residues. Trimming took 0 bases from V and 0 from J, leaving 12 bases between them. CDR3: CASSLARTANSYEQYF. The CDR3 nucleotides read TGTGCCAGCAGCTTAGCGAGGACCGCGAACTCCTACGAGCAGTACTTC.

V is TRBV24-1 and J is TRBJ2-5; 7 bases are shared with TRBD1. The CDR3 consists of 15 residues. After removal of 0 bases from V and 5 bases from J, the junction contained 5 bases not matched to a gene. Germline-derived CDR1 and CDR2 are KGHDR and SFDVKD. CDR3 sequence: CATSDLQQGLETQYF. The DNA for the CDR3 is TGTGCCACCAGTGATTTGCAACAGGGGTTGGAGACCCAGTACTTC.

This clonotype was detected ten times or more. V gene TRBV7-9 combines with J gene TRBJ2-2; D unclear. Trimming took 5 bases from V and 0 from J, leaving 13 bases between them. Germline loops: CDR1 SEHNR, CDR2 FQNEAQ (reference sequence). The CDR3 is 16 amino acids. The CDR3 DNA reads TGTGCCAGCAGCCGGTATGGACGGTCGAACACCGGGGAGCTGTTTTTT. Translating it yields CASSRYGRSNTGELFF.

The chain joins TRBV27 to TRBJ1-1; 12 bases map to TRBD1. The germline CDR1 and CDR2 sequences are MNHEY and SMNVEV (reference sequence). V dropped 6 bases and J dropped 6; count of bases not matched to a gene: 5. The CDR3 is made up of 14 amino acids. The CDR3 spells CASRTGTGGSEAFF. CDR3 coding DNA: TGTGCCAGCAGAACCGGGACAGGGGGCTCTGAAGCTTTCTTT.

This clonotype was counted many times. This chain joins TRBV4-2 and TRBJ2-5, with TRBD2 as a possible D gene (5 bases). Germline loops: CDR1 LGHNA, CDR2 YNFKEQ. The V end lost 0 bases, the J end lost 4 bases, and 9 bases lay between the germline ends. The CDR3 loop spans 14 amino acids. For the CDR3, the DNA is TGTGCCAGCAGCCAAGATCCCGGGGTAGAGACCCAGTACTTC. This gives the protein CASSQDPGVETQYF.

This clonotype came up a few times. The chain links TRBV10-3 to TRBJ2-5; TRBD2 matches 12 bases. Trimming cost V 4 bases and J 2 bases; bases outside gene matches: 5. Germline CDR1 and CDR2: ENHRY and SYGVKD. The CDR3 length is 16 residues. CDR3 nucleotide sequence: TGTGCCATCAGTGTCGGACTAGCGGGGAGACAAGAGACCCAGTACTTC. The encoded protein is CAISVGLAGRQETQYF.

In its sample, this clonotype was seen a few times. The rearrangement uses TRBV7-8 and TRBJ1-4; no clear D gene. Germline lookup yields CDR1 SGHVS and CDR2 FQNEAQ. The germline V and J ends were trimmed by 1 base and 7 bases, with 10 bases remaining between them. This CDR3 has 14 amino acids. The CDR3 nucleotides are TGTGCCAGCAGCTTAGGTCGGGCTCTTGAAAAACTGTTTTTT. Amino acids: CASSLGRALEKLFF.

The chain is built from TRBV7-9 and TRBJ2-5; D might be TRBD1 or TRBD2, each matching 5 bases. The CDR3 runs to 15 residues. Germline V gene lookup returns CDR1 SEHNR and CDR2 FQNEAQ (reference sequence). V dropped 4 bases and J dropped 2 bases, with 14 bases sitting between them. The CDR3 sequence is CASSSQTGAQETQYF. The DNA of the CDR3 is TGTGCCAGCAGCTCGCAAACCGGGGCACAAGAGACCCAGTACTTC.

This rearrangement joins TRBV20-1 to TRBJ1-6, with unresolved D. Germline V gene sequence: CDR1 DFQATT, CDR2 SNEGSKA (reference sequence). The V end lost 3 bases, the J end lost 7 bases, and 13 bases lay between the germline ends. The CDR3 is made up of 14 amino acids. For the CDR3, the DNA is TGCAGTGCTAGGGAGCTAAACCCGAATTCACCCCTCCACTTT. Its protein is CSARELNPNSPLHF.

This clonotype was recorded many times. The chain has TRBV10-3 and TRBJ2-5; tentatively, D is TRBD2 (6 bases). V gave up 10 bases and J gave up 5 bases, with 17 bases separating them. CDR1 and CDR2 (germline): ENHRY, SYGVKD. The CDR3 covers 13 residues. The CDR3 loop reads CATQGPGRETQYF. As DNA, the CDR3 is TGTGCCACCCAAGGGCCAGGGAGGGAGACCCAGTACTTC.

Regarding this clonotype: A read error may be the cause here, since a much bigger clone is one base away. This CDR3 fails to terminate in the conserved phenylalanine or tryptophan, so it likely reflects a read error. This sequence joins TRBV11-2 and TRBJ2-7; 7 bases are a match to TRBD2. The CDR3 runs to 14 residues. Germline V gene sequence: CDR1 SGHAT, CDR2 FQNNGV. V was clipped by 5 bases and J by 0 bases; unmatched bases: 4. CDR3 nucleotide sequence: TGTGCCAGCAGCCTCAGACTAGCCTCCTACGAGCAGTACCTC. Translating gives CASSLRLASYEQYL.

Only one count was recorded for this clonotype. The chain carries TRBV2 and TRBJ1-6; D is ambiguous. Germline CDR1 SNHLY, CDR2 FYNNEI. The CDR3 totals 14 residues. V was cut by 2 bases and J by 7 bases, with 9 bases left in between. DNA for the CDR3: TGTGCCAGCAGTGAACAATTAGGGAATTCACCCCTCCACTTT. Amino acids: CASSEQLGNSPLHF. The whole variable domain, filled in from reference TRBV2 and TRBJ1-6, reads EPEVTQTPSHQVTQMGQEVILRCVPISNHLYFYWYRQILGQKVEFLVSFYNNEISEKSEIFDDQFSVERPDGSNFTLKIRSTKLEDSAMYFCASSEQLGNSPLHFGNGTRLTVT.

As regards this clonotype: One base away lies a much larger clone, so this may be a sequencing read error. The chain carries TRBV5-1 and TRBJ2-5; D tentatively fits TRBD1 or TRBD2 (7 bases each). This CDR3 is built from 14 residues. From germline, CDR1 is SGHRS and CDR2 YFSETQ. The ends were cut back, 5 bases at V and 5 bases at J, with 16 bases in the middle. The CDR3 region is CASSPGGALETQYF. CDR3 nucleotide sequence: TGCGCCAGCAGTCCAGGGGGGGCGTTGGAGACCCAGTACTTC. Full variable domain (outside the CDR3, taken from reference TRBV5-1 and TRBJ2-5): KAGVTQTPRYLIKTRGQQVTLSCSPISGHRSVSWYQQTPGQGLQFLFEYFSETQRNKGNFPGRFSGRQFSNSRSEMNVSTLELGDSALYLCASSPGGALETQYFGPGTRLLVL.

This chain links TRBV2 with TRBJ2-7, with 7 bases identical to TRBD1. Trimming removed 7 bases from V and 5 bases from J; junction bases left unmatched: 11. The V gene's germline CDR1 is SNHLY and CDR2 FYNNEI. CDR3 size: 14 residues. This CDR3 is CASTKVDRPNEQYF. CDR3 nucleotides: TGTGCCAGCACCAAGGTGGACAGGCCGAACGAGCAGTACTTC.

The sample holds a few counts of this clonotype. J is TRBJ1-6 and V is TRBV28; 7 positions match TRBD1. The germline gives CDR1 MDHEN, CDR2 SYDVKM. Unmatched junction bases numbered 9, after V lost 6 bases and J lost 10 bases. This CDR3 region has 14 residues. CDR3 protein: CASSTSYRGSPLHF. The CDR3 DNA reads TGTGCCAGCAGCACAAGCTACAGGGGATCACCCCTCCACTTT.

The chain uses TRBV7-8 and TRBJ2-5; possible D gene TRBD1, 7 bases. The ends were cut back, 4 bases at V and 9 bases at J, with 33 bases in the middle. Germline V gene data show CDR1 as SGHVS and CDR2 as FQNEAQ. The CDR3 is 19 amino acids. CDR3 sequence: CASSSRWDILRGDGGSQYF. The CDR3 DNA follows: TGTGCCAGCAGCTCCCGATGGGACATCCTCAGGGGGGATGGGGGGTCCCAGTACTTC. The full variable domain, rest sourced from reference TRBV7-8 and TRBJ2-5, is GAGVSQSPRYKVAKRGQDVALRCDPISGHVSLFWYQQALGQGPEFLTYFQNEAQLDKSGLPSDRFFAERPEGSVSTLKIQRTQQEDSAVYLCASSSRWDILRGDGGSQYFGPGTRLLVL.

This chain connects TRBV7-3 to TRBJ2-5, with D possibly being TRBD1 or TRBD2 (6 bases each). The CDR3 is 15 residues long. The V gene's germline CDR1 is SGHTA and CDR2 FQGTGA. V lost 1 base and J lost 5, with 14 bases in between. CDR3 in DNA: TGTGCCAGCAGCTTAAACTGGGGGGCAGGGGAGACCCAGTACTTC. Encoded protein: CASSLNWGAGETQYF.

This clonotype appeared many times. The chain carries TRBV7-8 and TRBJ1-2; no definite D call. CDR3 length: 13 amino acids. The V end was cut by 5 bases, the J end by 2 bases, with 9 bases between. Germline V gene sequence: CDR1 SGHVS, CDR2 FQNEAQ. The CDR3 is CASSPSGNYGYTF. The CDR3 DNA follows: TGTGCCAGCAGCCCCTCGGGCAACTATGGCTACACCTTC.

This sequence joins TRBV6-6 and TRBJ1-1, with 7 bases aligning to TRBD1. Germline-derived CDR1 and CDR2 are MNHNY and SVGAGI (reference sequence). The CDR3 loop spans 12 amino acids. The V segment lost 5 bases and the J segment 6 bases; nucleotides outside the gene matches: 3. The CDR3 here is CASSVQGSEAFF. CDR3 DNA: TGTGCCAGCAGTGTACAGGGGTCTGAAGCTTTCTTT.

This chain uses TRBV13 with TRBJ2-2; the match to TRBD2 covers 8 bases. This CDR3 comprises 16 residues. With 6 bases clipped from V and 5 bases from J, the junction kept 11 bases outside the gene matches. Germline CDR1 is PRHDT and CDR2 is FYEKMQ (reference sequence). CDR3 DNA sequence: TGTGCCAGCAGTTACTCGACATTAGCGGGGACCGGGGAGCTGTTTTTT. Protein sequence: CASSYSTLAGTGELFF.

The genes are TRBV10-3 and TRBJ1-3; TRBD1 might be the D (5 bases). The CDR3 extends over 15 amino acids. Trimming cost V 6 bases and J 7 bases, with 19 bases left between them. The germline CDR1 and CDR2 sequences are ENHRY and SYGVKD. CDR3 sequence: CAISITGTRGNTIYF. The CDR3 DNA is TGTGCCATCAGCATCACCGGGACTAGGGGCAACACCATATATTTT.

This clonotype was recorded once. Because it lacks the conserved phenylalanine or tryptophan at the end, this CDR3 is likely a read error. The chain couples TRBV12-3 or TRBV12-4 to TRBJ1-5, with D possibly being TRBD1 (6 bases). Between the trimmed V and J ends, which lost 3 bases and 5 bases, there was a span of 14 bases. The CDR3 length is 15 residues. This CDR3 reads CASSLRDGGHQPQHG. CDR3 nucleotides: TGTGCCAGCAGTTTGCGTGATGGGGGGCATCAGCCCCAGCATGGT.

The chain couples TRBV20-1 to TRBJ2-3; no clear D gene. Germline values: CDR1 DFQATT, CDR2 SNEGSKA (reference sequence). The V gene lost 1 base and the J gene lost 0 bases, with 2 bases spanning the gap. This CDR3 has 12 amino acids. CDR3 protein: CSARGSTDTQYF. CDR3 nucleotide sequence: TGCAGTGCTAGAGGGAGCACAGATACGCAGTATTTT.

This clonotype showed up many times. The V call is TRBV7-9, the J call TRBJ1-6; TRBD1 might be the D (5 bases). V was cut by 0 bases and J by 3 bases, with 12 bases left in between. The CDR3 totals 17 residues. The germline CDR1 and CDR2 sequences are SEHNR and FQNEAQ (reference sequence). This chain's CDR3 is CASSLAPPGDYNSPLHF. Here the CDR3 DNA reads TGTGCCAGCAGCTTAGCCCCCCCGGGGGACTATAATTCACCCCTCCACTTT. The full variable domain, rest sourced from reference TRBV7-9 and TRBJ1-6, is DTGVSQNPRHKITKRGQNVTFRCDPISEHNRLYWYRQTLGQGPEFLTYFQNEAQLEKSRLLSDRFSAERPKGSFSTLEIQRTEQGDSAMYLCASSLAPPGDYNSPLHFGNGTRLTVT.

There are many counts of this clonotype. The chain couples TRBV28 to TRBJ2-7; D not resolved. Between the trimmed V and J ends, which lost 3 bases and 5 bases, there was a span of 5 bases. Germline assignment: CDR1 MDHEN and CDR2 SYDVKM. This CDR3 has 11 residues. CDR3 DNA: TGTGCCAGCAGTTTGGTCCACGAGCAGTACTTC. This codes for CASSLVHEQYF.

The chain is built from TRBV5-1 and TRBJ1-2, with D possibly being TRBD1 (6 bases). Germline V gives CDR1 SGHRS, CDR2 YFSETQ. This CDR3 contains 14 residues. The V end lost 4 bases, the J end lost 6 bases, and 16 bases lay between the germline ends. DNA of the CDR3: TGCGCCAGCAGCCGTTCCGGGACAACGGATGGCTACACCTTC. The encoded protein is CASSRSGTTDGYTF.

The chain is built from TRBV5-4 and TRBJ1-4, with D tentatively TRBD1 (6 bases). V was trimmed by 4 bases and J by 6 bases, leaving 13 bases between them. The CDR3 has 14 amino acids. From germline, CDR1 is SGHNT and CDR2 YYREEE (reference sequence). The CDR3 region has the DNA TGTGCCAGCAGCCCAGCAGGGACATATGAAAAACTGTTTTTT. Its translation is CASSPAGTYEKLFF.